The present entry profiles one T cell receptor (beta chain) with its context. This entry belongs to a study of blood T cell repertoires in COVID-19. The overall study: The samples span acute and convalescent COVID-19 from the United States, Italy and Spain. The analysed material was cDNA or gDNA that came from T cells, B-cell-depleted T cells, or PBMCs.

Per the authors' pipeline: For nucleated cells, counts were estimated from reference gene primer amplification. Sequencing used immunoSEQ multiplex PCR; TCRdb keeps in-frame clones, though not all of them. V, J and clone size derive from that table, while D and trimming were established from the DNA sequence. The sample gives some 160,000 clones, approximately 82% of which show up once; over 10% is in the top ten. V lost 1 base, J lost 1 base, and 4 bases stayed unmatched. This CDR3 is 16 amino acids long. The V gene's germline CDR1 is SGHDN and CDR2 FVKESK. This receptor was identified in a man between 65 and 85 years old who had recovered from COVID-19. Sequencing was carried out using peripheral blood. The genes are TRBV14 and TRBJ2-3; 8 nucleotides match TRBD2. This chain's CDR3 is CASSQGLLAGTDTQYF. The CDR3 coding sequence is TGTGCCAGCAGCCAAGGATTACTAGCGGGCACAGATACGCAGTATTTT.